This T cell receptor beta chain originates from a study of blood T cell repertoires in COVID-19. The overall study: Both acute and convalescent COVID-19 samples were obtained from the United States, Italy and Spain.

Original processing methods: For nucleated cells, counts were estimated from reference gene primer amplification. TCRdb's table, derived via immunoSEQ multiplex PCR, lists solely in-frame clones and lacks some. The DNA gave D and trimming, while V, J and clone size come from that table. The repertoire includes under 250,000 clones, 86% of them detected once, and around 1.5% sits in the top ten. Specimen: peripheral blood. The clonotype was recovered from a woman aged 55-69 years who had recovered from COVID-19.

The chain's CDR3 is CASSTGAEKLFF. For the CDR3, the DNA is TGTGCCAGCAGTACAGGGGCGGAAAAACTGTTTTTT. The gene calls are TRBV6-2 or TRBV6-3 and TRBJ1-4; 7 nucleotides align to TRBD1. CDR1 MNHEY and CDR2 SVGEGT come from the germline V gene. The V segment lost 5 bases and the J segment 8 bases; nucleotides outside the gene matches: 2. This CDR3 is built from 12 residues.